This T cell receptor beta chain was sequenced for a study of T cell changes during pregnancy in multiple sclerosis. Trimming took 2 bases from V and 7 from J; bases not matched to a gene: 12. The CDR3 spans 16 residues. CDR1 SGHTA and CDR2 FQGNSA come from the germline V gene. This table comes from immunoSEQ multiplex PCR, and its TCRdb copy is limited to in-frame clones, with some not included. The sample consists of approximately 40,000 clones, less than 95% of them appearing once. The source was CD4+ T cells from peripheral blood mononuclear cells, collected in the third trimester of pregnancy. The receptor was isolated from a female donor with multiple sclerosis, enrolled in a pregnancy study. This rearrangement joins TRBV7-2 to TRBJ2-3; the match to TRBD2 covers 7 bases. The CDR3 here is CASSLRSGPSGNTQYF. The CDR3 bases are TGTGCCAGCAGCTTAAGATCAGGACCGAGCGGGAATACGCAGTATTTT.